This T cell receptor beta chain was identified in a study of cytomegalovirus exposure and HLA in healthy donors. Findings and limits, study-wide: A later analysis linked a missense DCLRE1C variant to TCR beta V- and J-gene trimming. Researchers catalogued 160 or so TCR beta chains as cytomegalovirus-associated. In an earlier analysis, productive rearrangement rates for most beta V segments clustered near 87% or 30%.

The germline V gene has CDR1 SGHNT and CDR2 YYREEE (reference sequence). The V gene lost 0 bases and the J gene lost 0 bases, with 16 bases spanning the gap. The CDR3 sequence is 19 residues long. As to this clone: Its antigen remains unknown.

Healthy individuals who donated bone marrow served as the donors. The PCR had 60 Vbeta and 13 Jbeta primers. Assay used: immunoSEQ multiplex PCR; TCRdb lists only in-frame clones, some missing. The sample features around 75,000 clones, with about an eighth in its top ten. The V gene is TRBV5-4, the J gene TRBJ1-6; the D is unclear. The sequence derives from a man between 50 and 59 years old in good health and CMV-seropositive. The sequencing input was PBMCs. The CDR3, as DNA: TGTGCCAGCAGCTTGGCGTATCTATCTACGAGCTCCTATAATTCACCCCTCCACTTT. This gives the protein CASSLAYLSTSSYNSPLHF.